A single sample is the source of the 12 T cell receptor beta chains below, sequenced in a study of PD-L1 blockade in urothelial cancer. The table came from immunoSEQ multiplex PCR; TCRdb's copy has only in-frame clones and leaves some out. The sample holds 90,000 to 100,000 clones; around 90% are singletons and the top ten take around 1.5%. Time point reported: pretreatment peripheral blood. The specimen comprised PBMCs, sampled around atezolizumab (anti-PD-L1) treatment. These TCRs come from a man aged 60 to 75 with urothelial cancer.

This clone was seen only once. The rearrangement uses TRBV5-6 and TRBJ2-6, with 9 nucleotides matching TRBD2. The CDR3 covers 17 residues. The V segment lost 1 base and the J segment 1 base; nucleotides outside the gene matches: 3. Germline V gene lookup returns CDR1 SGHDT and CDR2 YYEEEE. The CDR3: CASSLFSGSSGANVLTF. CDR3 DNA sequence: TGTGCCAGCAGCTTGTTTAGCGGGAGTTCTGGGGCCAACGTCCTGACTTTC.

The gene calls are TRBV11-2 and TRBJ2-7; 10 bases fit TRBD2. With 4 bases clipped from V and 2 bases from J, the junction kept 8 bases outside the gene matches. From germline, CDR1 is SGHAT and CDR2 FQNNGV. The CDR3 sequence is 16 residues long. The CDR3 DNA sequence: TGTGCCAGCAGCTCCCTCGGGACTAGCGCCGCCTACGAGCAGTACTTC. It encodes CASSSLGTSAAYEQYF.

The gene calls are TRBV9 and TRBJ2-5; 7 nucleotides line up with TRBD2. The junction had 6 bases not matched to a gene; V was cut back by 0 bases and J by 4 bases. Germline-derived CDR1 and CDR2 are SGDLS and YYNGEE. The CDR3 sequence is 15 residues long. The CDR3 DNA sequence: TGTGCCAGCAGCGTAGCGGGGGGTTCGCTAGAGACCCAGTACTTC. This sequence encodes CASSVAGGSLETQYF.

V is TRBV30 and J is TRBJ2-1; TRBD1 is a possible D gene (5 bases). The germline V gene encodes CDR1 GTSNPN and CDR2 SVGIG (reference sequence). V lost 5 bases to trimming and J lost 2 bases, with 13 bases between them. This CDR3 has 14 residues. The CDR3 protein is CAWSQGVAYNEQFF. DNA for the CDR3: TGTGCCTGGTCTCAAGGGGTAGCCTACAATGAGCAGTTCTTC.

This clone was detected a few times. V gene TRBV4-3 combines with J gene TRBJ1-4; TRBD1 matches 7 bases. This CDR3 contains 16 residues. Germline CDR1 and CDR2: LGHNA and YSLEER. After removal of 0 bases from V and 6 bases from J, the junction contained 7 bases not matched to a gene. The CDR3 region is CASSQDWPGGYEKLFF. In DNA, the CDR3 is TGCGCCAGCAGCCAAGATTGGCCAGGGGGGTATGAAAAACTGTTTTTT.

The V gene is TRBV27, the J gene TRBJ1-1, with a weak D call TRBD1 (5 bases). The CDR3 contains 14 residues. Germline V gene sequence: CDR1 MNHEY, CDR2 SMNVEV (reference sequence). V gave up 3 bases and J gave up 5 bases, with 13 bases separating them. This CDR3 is CASSLRLGGTEAFF. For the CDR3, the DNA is TGTGCCAGCAGTTTGCGGTTGGGGGGAACTGAAGCTTTCTTT.

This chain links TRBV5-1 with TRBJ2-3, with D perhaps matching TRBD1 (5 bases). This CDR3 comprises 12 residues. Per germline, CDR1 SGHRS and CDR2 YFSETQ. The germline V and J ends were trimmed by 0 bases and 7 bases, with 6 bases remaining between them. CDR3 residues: CASSLEGNTQYF. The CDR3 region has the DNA TGCGCCAGCAGCTTGGAGGGGAATACGCAGTATTTT.

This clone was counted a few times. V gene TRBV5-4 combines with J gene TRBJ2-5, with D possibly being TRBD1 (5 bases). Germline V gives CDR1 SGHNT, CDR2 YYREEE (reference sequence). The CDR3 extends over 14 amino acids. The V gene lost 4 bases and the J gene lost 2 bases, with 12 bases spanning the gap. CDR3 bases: TGTGCCAGCAGCGTAAAGGGGCTTCAAGAGACCCAGTACTTC. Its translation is CASSVKGLQETQYF.

Here the CDR3 DNA reads TGCGCCAGCAGCCAAGAACAGAACACCGGGGAGCTGTTTTTT. Its translation: CASSQEQNTGELFF. The chain uses TRBV4-3 and TRBJ2-2, with unresolved D. Germline lookup yields CDR1 LGHNA and CDR2 YSLEER. V lost 0 bases, J lost 1 base, and 3 bases lay in between. The CDR3 contains 14 residues.

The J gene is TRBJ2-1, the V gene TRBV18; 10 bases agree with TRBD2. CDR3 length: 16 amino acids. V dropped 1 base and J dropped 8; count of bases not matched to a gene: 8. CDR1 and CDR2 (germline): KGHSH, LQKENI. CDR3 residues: CASSPLLAGVSDEQFF. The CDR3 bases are TGTGCCAGCTCACCACTCCTAGCGGGAGTGTCCGATGAGCAGTTCTTC.

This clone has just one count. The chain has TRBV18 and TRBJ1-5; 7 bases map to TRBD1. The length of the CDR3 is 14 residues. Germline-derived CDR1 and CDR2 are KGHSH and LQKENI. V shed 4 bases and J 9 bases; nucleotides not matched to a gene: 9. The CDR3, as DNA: TGTGCCAGCTCACTACAGGGGCCCGAGAGGCCCCAGCATTTT. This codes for CASSLQGPERPQHF.

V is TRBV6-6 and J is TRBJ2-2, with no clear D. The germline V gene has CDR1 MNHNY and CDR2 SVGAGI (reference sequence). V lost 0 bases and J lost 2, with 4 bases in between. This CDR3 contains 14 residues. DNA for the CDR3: TGTGCCAGCAGTTACTCCCCAAACACCGGGGAGCTGTTTTTT. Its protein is CASSYSPNTGELFF.